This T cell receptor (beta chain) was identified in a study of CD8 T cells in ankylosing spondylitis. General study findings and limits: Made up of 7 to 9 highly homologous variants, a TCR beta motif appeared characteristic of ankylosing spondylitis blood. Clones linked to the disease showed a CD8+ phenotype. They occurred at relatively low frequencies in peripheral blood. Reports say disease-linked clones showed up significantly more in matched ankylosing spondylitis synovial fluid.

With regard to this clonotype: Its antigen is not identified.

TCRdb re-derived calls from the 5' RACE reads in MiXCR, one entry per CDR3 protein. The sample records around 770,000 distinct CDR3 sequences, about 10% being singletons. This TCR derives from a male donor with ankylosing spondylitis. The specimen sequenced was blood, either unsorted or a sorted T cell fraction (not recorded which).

In DNA, the CDR3 is TGCAGTGCTAGAGGGCCGACAGGGATCTATGGCTACACCTTC. Encoded protein: CSARGPTGIYGYTF. The V and J genes are TRBV20-1 and TRBJ1-2, with TRBD1 matching over 7 bases. The CDR3 contains 14 residues. J was trimmed by 4 bases and V by 1 base; bases with no gene match: 6. The germline gives CDR1 DFQATT, CDR2 SNEGSKA (reference sequence).